This is a list of T cell receptor beta chains from one sample in a study of cytomegalovirus exposure and HLA in healthy donors. Sequencing was performed with immunoSEQ multiplex PCR; in TCRdb, only in-frame clones are kept and a portion is missing. The data contain 90,000 to 110,000 clones, 86% of them singletons. The sequenced sample consisted of PBMCs. These receptor sequences come from a woman between 18 and 29 years old in good health and CMV-seropositive. Each CDR3 is given with its conserved first and last residue. Each record gives: V gene, D gene, J gene, CDR3 DNA, CDR3 protein. D genes are given only for firm matches.

>TRBV9|.|TRBJ1-1
TGTGCCAGCAGCTCCGGGGGACCGAACACTGAAGCTTTCTTT
CASSSGGPNTEAFF
>TRBV7-6|TRBD1|TRBJ2-3
TGTGCCAGCAGCTTAGGAGGGACAGGGGTGACAGATACGCAGTATTTT
CASSLGGTGVTDTQYF
>TRBV5-4|.|TRBJ2-1
TGTGCCAGCAGCTTAGCGGACCCCAATGAGCAGTTCTTC
CASSLADPNEQFF
>TRBV28|.|TRBJ1-5
TGTGCTTCGGGGTCGGGGCAGCCCCAGCATTTT
CASGSGQPQHF
>TRBV9|TRBD2|TRBJ2-7
TGTGCCAGCAGCGTAGAGGCTTCGGGGGGCGAGCAGTACTTC
CASSVEASGGEQYF
>TRBV28|.|TRBJ1-3
TGTGCCAGCAGCTTCCGGGACACCTCTGGAAACACCATATATTTT
CASSFRDTSGNTIYF
>TRBV9|.|TRBJ2-5
TGTGCCAGCAGCGTAGCTGTTGGCATCCAAGAGACCCAGTACTTC
CASSVAVGIQETQYF
>TRBV30|.|TRBJ1-1
TGTGCCTGGAGTGTACCCTACCGGAACACTGAAGCTTTCTTT
CAWSVPYRNTEAFF
>TRBV28|.|TRBJ2-5
TGTGCCAGCCCTAGTCTACAGGGAGTGGAAGAGACCCAGTACTTC
CASPSLQGVEETQYF
>TRBV6-5|.|TRBJ1-2
TGTGCCAGCAGTTACGGAGCAAGCGGTGGCTACACCTTC
CASSYGASGGYTF
>TRBV27|.|TRBJ2-3
TGTGCCAGCGGCAGGGTTCTTCCAGATACGCAGTATTTT
CASGRVLPDTQYF
>TRBV15|.|TRBJ1-2
TGTGCCACCAGCAGAGATTTGGGCGACAGCCGCTATGGCTACACCTTC
CATSRDLGDSRYGYTF
>TRBV9|.|TRBJ2-7
TGTGCCAGCAGCGTAGGTTCAGGATCCTACGAGCAGTACTTC
CASSVGSGSYEQYF
>TRBV14|.|TRBJ2-5
TGTGCCAGCAGCCAAGACGGGCAAGAGACCCAGTACTTC
CASSQDGQETQYF